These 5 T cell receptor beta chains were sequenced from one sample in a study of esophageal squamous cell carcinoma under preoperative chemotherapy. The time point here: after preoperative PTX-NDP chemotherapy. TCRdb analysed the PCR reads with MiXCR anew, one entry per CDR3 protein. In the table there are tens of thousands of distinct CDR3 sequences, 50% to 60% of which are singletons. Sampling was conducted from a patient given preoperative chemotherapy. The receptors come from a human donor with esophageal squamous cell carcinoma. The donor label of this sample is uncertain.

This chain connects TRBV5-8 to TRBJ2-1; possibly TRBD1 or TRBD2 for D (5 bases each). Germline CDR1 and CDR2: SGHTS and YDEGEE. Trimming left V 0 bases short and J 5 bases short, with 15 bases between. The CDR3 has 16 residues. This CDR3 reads CASSLGVEGWDNEQFF. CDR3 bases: TGTGCCAGCAGCTTGGGGGTCGAGGGGTGGGACAATGAGCAGTTCTTC.

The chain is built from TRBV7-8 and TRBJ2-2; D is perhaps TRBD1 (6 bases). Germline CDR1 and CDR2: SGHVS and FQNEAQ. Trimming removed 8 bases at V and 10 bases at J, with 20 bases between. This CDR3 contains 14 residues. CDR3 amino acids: CASRDRSGTEELFF. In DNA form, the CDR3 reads TGTGCCAGCCGCGACAGGTCGGGTACAGAGGAGCTGTTTTTT.

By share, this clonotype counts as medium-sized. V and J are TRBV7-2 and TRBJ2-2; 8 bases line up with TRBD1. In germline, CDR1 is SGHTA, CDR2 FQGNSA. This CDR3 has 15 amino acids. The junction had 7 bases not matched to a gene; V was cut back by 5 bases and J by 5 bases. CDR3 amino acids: CASSSTGTGTGELFF. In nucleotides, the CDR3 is TGTGCCAGCAGCAGCACCGGGACAGGAACCGGGGAGCTGTTTTTT.

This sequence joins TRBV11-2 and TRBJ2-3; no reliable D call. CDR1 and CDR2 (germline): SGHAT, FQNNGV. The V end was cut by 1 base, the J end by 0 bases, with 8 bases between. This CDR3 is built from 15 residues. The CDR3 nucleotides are TGTGCCAGCAGCTTAGGGGCCCCTAGCACAGATACGCAGTATTTT. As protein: CASSLGAPSTDTQYF.

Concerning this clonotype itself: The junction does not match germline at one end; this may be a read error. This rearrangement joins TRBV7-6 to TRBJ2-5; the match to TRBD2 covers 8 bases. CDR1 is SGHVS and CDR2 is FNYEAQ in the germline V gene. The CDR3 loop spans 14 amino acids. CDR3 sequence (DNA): TGTGCCAGCAGCTTACCACTAGCGGCCAAGACCCAGACCTTC. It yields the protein CASSLPLAAKTQTF.